This TCR beta chain comes out of a study of blood T cell repertoires in COVID-19. Study information: T cells, B-cell-depleted T cells, or PBMCs provided the cDNA or gDNA that served as material.

Assay used: immunoSEQ multiplex PCR; TCRdb lists only in-frame clones, some missing. The data contain about 240,000 clones, about 89% of them singletons. This CDR3 region has 12 residues. The ends were cut back, 5 bases at V and 3 bases at J, with 8 bases in the middle. CDR1 and CDR2 (germline): KGHSH, LQKENI. The age range of participants was about 18 to 100 years, with residence in fewer than 25 US areas. The chain links TRBV18 to TRBJ2-7, with a weak D call TRBD1 (5 bases). This TCR was recovered from a woman between 25 and 40 years old who had recovered from COVID-19. The sample taken for sequencing was PBMCs or T cells enriched from blood (not recorded which). CDR3 amino acids: CASSTGDYEQYF. The CDR3 DNA follows: TGTGCCAGCTCAACAGGCGACTACGAGCAGTACTTC.